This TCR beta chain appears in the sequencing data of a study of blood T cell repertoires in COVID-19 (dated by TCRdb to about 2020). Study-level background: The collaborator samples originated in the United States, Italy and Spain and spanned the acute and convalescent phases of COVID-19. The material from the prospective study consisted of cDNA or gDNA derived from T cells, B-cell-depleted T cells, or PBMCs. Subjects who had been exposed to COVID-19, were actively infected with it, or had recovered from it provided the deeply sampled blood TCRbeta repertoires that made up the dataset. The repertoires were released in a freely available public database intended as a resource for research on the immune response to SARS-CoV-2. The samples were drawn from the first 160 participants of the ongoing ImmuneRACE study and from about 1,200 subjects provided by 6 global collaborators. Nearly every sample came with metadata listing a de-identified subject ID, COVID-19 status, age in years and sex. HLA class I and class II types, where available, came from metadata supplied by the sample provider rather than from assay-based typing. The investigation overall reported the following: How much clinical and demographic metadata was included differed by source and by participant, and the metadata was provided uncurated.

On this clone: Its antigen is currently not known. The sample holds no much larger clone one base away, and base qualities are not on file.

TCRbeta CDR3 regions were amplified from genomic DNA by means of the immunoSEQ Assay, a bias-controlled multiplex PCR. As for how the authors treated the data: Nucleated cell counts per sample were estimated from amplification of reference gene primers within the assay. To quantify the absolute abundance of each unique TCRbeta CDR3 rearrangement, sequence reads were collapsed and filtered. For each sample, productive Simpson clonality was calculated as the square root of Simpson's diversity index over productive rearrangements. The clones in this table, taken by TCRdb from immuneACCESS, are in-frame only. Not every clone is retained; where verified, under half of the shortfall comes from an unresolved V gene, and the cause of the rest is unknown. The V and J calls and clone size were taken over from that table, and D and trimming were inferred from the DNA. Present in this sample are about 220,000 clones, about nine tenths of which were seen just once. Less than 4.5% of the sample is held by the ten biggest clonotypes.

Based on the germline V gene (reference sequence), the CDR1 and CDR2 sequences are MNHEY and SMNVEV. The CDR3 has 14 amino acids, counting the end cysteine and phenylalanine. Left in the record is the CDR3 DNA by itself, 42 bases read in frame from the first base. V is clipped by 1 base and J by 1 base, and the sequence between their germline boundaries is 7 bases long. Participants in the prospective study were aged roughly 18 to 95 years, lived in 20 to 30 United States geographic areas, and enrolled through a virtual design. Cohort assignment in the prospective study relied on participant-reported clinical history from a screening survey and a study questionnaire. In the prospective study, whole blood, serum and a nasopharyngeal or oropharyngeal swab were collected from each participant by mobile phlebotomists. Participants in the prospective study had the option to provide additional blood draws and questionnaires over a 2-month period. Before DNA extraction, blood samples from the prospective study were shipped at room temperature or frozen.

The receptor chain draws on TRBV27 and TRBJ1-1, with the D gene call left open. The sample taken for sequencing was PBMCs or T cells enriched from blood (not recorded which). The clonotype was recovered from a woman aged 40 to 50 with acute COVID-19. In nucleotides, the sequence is TGTGCCAGCAGTTTATATACAACGAACACTGAAGCTTTCTTT. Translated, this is CASSLYTTNTEAFF.